This T cell receptor beta chain was recorded in a study of blood T cell repertoires in COVID-19. The germline V and J ends were trimmed by 4 bases and 5 bases, with 8 bases remaining between them. The CDR3 has 12 amino acids. CDR1 is LNHDA, CDR2 SQIVND, per germline (reference sequence). Study processing details: Reference gene primer amplification in the assay estimated nucleated cell counts. Method: immunoSEQ multiplex PCR; TCRdb's copy keeps in-frame clones and lacks some. V and J calls and clone size are copied from that table; D and trimming were computed from the DNA. The sample contains over 60,000 clones, approximately 86% of which appear only once.

Material for sequencing was peripheral blood. This receptor was obtained from a man aged 35 to 55 with acute or convalescent COVID-19. This chain uses TRBV19 with TRBJ2-5; maybe TRBD1 (5 bases). CDR3 sequence: CASSTGMETQYF. Written as DNA, the CDR3 is TGTGCCAGTAGTACAGGGATGGAGACCCAGTACTTC.